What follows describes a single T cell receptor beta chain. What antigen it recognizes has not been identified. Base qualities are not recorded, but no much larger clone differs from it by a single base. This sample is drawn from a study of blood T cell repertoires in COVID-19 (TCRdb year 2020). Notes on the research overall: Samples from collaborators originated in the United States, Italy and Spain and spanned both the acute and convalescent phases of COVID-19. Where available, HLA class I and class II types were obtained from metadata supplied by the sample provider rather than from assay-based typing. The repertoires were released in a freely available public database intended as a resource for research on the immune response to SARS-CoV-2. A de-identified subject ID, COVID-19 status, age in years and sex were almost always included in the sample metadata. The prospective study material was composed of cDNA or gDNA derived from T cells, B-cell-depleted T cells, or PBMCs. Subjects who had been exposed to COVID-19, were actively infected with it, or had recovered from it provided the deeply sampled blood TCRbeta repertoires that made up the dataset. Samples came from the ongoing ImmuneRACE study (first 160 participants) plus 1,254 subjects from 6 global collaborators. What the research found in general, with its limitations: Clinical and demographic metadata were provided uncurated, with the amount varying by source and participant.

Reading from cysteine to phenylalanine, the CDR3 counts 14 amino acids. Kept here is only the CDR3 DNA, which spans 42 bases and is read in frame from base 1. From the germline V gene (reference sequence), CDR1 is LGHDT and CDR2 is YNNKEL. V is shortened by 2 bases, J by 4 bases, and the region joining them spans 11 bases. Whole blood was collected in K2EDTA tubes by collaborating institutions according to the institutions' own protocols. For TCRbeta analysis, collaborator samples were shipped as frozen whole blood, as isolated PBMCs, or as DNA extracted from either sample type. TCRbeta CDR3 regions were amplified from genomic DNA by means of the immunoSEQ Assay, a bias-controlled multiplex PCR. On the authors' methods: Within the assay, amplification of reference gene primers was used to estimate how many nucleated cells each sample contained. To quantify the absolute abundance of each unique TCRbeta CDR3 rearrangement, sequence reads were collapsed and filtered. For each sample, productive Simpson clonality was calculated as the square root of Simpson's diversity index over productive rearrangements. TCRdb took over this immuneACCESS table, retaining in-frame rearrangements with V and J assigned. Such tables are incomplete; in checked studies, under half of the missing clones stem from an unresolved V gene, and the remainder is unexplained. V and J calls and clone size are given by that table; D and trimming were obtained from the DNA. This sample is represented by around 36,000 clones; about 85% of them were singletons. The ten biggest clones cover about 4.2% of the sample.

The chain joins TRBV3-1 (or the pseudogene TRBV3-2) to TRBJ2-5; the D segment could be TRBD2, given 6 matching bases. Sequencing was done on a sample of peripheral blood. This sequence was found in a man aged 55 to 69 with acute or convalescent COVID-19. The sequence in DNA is TGTGCCAGCAGCCAAAGGGCGGGATCAGAGACCCAGTACTTC. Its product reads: CASSQRAGSETQYF.